This note documents a single TCR beta chain sequence. Germline V lookup: CDR1 LGHNA, CDR2 YNFKEQ. Trimming removed 8 bases from V and 2 bases from J; junction bases left unmatched: 8. The CDR3 contains 15 residues. After constant-region reverse-primer amplification, full-length variable regions underwent semi-nested PCR with Nested Universal Primer A. TCRdb re-derived calls from the 5' RACE reads in MiXCR, one entry per CDR3 protein. The sample lists 5,600 or so distinct CDR3 sequences; approximately 59% were seen once. This clonotype was sampled from a female donor with breast cancer. The specimen was naive CD4+ T cells sorted from blood. Subset indicated: naive CD4+ T cells, CD4+CD45RA+CD25-. The chain is built from TRBV4-2 and TRBJ2-7; 11 bases line up with TRBD1. CDR3 loop: CASSRGTGGTYEQYF. CDR3 DNA: TGTGCCAGCTCACGCGGGACAGGGGGGACCTACGAGCAGTACTTC.